This T cell receptor (beta chain) emerged from a study of cytomegalovirus exposure and HLA in healthy donors. As for the study in general: In a later analysis, the 120 or so validation repertoires were reported to have used the same platform as the 666 first-cohort repertoires. Study-wide results and caveats: The authors confirmed in vitro that a few CMV-associated chains were specific for CMV antigens. The TCR clusters that emerged in the first cohort tended, a later analysis found, to co-occur in the 120 or so validation repertoires.

V was cut by 2 bases and J by 8 bases, with 17 bases left in between. CDR3 length: 15 residues. Per the germline V gene, CDR1 is SGHRS and CDR2 is YFSETQ. As for this clone: The antigen is undetermined.

Assay used: immunoSEQ multiplex PCR; TCRdb lists only in-frame clones, some missing. The table includes fewer than 200,000 clones, 96% detected once. This TCR derives from a woman under 30 in good health and CMV-seronegative. The sequencing sample was made of PBMCs. This rearrangement joins TRBV5-1 to TRBJ2-4, with D perhaps matching TRBD1 (7 bases). The CDR3 DNA reads as TGCGCCAGCAGCTTCGGACAGGCCGGCGGGGACATTCAGTACTTC. Its protein product is CASSFGQAGGDIQYF.